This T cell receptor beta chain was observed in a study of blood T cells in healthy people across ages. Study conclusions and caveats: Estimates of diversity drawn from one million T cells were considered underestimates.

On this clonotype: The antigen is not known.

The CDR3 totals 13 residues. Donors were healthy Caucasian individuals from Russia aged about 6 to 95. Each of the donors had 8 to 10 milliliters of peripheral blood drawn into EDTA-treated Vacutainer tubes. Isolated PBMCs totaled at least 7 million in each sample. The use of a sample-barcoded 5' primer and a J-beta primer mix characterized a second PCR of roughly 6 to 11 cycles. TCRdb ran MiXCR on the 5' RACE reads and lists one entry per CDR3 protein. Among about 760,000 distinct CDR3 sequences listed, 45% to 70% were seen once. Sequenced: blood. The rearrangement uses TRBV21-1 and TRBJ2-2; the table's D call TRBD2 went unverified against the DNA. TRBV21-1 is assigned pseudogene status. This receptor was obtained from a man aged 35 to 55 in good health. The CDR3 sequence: CASSKRDGRELFF. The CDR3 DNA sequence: TGTGCCAGCAGCAAGAGGGACGGCCGGGAGCTGTTTTTT.